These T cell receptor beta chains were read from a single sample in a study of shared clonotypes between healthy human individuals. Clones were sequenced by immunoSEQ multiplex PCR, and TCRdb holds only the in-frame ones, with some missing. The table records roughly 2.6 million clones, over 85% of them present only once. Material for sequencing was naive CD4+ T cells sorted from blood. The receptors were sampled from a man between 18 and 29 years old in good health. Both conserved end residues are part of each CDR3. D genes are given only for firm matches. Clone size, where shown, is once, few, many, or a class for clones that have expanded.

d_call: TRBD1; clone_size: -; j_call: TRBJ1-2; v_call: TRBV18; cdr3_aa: CASSPGTGAYGYTF; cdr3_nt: TGTGCCAGCTCACCAGGGACAGGAGCCTATGGCTACACCTTC
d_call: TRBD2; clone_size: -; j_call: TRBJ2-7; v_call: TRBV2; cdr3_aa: CASKRVTGGKYEQYF; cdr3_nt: TGTGCCAGCAAGAGGGTGACGGGAGGGAAGTACGAGCAGTACTTC
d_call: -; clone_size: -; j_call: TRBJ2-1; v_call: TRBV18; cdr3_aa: CASSPPVYNEQFF; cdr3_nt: TGTGCCAGCTCACCACCCGTATACAATGAGCAGTTCTTC
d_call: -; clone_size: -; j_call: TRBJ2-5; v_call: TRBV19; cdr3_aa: CASSFDSQETQYF; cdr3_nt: TGTGCCAGTAGTTTCGACAGTCAAGAGACCCAGTACTTC
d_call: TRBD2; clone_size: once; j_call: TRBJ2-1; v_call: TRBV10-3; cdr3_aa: CAIRKSGGSSNEQFF; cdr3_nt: TGTGCCATCAGAAAGAGCGGGGGAAGTTCCAATGAGCAGTTCTTC
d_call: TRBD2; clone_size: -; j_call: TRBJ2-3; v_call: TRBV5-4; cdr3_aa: CASSLATSGNTDTQYF; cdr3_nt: TGTGCCAGCAGCTTGGCGACTAGCGGGAACACAGATACGCAGTATTTT
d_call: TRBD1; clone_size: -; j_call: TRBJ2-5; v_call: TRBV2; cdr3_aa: CASAADRAGGVETQYF; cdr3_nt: TGTGCCAGCGCAGCCGACAGGGCAGGGGGAGTAGAGACCCAGTACTTC
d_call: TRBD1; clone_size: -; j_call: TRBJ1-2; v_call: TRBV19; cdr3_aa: CASSTTGGPTNYGYTF; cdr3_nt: TGTGCCAGTAGTACGACAGGGGGCCCTACCAACTATGGCTACACCTTC
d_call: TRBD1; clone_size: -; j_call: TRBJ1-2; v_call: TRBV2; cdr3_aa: CASSEGYRDRVWTYGYTF; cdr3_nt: TGTGCCAGCAGTGAAGGATACCGGGACAGGGTGTGGACCTATGGCTACACCTTC
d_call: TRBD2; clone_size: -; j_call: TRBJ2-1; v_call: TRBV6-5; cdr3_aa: CASRSTSGYNEQFF; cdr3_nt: TGTGCCAGCAGGTCGACTAGCGGTTACAATGAGCAGTTCTTC
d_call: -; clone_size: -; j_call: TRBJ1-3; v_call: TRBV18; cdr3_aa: CASSPPQGQQPVGNTIYF; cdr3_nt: TGTGCCAGCTCACCACCCCAGGGGCAACAACCGGTGGGAAACACCATATATTTT
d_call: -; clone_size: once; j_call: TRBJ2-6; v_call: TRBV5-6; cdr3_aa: CASSEFEGGANVLTF; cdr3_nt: TGTGCCAGCAGCGAGTTTGAGGGTGGGGCCAACGTCCTGACTTTC
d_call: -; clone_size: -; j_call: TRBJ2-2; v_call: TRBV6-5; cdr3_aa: CASSFSGTSNTGELFF; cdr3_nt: TGTGCCAGCAGTTTCTCCGGGACATCGAACACCGGGGAGCTGTTTTTT
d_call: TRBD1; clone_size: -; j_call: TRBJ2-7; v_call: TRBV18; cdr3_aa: CASSPPAGGYEQYF; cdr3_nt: TGTGCCAGCTCACCACCGGCAGGGGGCTACGAGCAGTACTTC
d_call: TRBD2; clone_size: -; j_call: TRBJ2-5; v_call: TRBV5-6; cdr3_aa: CASSTRTGGGETQYF; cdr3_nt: TGTGCCAGCAGCACTAGGACGGGGGGAGGTGAGACCCAGTACTTC
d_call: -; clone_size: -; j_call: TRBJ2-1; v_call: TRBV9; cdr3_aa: CASSPVAGSYNEQFF; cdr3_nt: TGTGCCAGCAGCCCCGTGGCGGGTTCCTACAATGAGCAGTTCTTC
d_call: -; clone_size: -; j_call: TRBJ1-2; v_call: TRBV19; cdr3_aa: CASSIGRGYGYTF; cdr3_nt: TGTGCCAGTAGTATCGGCAGGGGCTATGGCTACACCTTC
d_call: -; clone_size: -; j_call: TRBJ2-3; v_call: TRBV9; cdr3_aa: CASSADGPSTDTQYF; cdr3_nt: TGTGCCAGCAGCGCGGACGGACCCAGCACAGATACGCAGTATTTT
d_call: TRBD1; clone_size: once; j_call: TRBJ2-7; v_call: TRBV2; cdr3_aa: CATQGTGRNEQYF; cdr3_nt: TGTGCCACACAAGGGACAGGAAGGAACGAGCAGTACTTC
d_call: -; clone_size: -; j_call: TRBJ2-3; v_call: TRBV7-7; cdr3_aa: CASSLGGATDTQYF; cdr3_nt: TGTGCTAGCAGCCTAGGGGGTGCGACAGATACGCAGTATTTT
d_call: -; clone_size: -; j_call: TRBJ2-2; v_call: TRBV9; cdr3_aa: CASSVGLAMNTGELFF; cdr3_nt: TGTGCCAGCAGCGTAGGGCTAGCGATGAACACCGGGGAGCTGTTTTTT
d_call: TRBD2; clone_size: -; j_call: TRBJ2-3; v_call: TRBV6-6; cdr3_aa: CASRRGGDVDTQYF; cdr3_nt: TGTGCCAGCAGACGCGGGGGGGATGTAGATACGCAGTATTTT
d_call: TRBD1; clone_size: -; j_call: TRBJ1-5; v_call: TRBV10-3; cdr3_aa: CASKLGQGNQPQHF; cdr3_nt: TGTGCCTCAAAGTTGGGACAGGGCAATCAGCCCCAGCATTTT
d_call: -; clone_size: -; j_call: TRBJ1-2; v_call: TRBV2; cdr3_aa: CASTEQNYGYTF; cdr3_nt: TGTGCCAGCACGGAACAAAACTATGGCTACACCTTC
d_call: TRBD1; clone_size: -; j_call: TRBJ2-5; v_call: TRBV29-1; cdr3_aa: CSVDRGHQETQYF; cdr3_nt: TGCAGCGTTGATAGGGGGCACCAAGAGACCCAGTACTTC
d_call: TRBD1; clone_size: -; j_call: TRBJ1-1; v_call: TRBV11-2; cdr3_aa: CASSLASTGYSLTEAFF; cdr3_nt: TGTGCCAGCAGCTTAGCCTCGACAGGGTACTCTCTCACTGAAGCTTTCTTT
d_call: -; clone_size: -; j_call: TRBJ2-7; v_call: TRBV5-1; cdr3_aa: CASSLGRTYEQYF; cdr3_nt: TGCGCCAGCAGCTTGGGACGGACCTACGAGCAGTACTTC
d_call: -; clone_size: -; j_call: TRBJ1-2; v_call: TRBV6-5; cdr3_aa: CASSRGRNGYTF; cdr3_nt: TGTGCCAGCAGCCGGGGGAGGAATGGCTACACCTTC
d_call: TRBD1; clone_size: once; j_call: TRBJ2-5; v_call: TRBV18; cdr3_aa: CASSLDRGLQETQYF; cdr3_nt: TGTGCCAGCTCCCTGGACAGGGGGCTGCAAGAGACCCAGTACTTC
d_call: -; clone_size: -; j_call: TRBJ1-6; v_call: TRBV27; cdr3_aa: CASSFDTYNSPLHF; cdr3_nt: TGTGCCAGCAGTTTCGACACGTATAATTCACCCCTCCACTTT
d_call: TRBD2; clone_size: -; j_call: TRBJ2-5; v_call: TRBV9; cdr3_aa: CASSVGAGGVEETQYF; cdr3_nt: TGTGCCAGCAGCGTAGGAGCGGGAGGGGTGGAAGAGACCCAGTACTTC
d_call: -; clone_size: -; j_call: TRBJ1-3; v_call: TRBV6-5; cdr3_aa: CASSQGNSGNTIYF; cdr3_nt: TGTGCCAGCAGCCAGGGTAACTCTGGAAACACCATATATTTT
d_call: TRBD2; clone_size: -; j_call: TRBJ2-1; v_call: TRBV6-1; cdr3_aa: CASITERGARGEQFF; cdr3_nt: TGTGCCAGCATTACCGAGCGGGGGGCGAGAGGTGAGCAGTTCTTC
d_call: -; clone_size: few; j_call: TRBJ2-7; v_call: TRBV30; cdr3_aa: CAWSRSQLSYEQYF; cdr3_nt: TGTGCCTGGAGTCGGTCACAACTATCCTACGAGCAGTACTTC
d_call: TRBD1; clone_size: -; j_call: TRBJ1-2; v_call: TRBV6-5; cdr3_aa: CASSSPRDRGGYGYTF; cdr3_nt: TGTGCCAGCAGTTCCCCGCGGGACAGGGGCGGCTATGGCTACACCTTC
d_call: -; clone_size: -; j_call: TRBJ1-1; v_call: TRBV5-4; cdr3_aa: CASNLLGEVNTEAFF; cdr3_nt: TGTGCCAGCAACCTACTAGGGGAGGTGAACACTGAAGCTTTCTTT
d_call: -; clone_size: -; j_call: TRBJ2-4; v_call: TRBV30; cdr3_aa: CAWSVFKGNIQYF; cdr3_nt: TGTGCCTGGAGTGTATTCAAGGGAAACATTCAGTACTTC
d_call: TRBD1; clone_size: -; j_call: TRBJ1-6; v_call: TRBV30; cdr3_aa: CAWLGQIYSPLHF; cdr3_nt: TGTGCCTGGTTGGGACAGATTTATTCACCCCTCCACTTT
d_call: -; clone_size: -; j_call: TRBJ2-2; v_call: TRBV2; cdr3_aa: CASRSGGNTGELFF; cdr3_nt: TGTGCCAGCAGGAGTGGGGGAAACACCGGGGAGCTGTTTTTT
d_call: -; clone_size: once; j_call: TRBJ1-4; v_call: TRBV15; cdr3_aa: CATSRQFIQPQHEKLFF; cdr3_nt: TGTGCCACCAGCAGACAATTTATCCAGCCACAACACGAAAAACTGTTTTTT
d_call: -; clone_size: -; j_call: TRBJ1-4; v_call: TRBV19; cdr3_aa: CASSLTGEKLFF; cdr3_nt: TGTGCCAGTAGTCTCACAGGGGAAAAACTGTTTTTT
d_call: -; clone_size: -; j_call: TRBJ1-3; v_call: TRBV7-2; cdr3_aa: CASSLVARLSGNTIYF; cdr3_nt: TGTGCCAGCAGCTTAGTGGCCCGACTCTCTGGAAACACCATATATTTT
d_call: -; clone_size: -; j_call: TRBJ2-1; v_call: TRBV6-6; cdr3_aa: CASWREGEDEQFF; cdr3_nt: TGTGCCAGCTGGAGGGAAGGGGAGGATGAGCAGTTCTTC
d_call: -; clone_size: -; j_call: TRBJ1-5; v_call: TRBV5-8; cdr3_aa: CASSLQGFNQPQHF; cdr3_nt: TGTGCCAGCAGCTTACAGGGATTCAATCAGCCCCAGCATTTT
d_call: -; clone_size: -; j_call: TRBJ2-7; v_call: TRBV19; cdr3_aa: CASKVTTGARYEQYF; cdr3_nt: TGTGCCAGTAAGGTAACAACAGGAGCAAGGTACGAGCAGTACTTC
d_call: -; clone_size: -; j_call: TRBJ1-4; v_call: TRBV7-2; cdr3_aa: CASSLVGTNEKLFF; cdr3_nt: TGTGCCAGCAGCTTAGTCGGGACTAATGAAAAACTGTTTTTT
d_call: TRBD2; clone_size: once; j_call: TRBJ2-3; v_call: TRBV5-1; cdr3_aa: CASSPRTSEDTQYF; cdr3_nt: TGCGCCAGCAGCCCCCGGACTAGCGAAGATACGCAGTATTTT
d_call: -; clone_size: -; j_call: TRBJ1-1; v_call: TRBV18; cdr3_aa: CASSHSEMNTEAFF; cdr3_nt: TGTGCCAGCTCACACAGTGAAATGAACACTGAAGCTTTCTTT